What follows are 10 T cell receptor beta chains derived from one specimen sequenced in a study of blood T cell repertoires in COVID-19. Assay used: immunoSEQ multiplex PCR; TCRdb lists only in-frame clones, some missing. The sample has 200,000 to 250,000 clones, under 85% seen once. The specimen was peripheral blood. These TCRs come from a woman aged 30 to 39 with COVID-19, enrolled during active disease.

In nucleotides, the CDR3 is TGTGCCAGTAGTATCGGCCTCGGGACAGCTGGAAACACCATATATTTT. Protein sequence: CASSIGLGTAGNTIYF. This chain joins TRBV19 and TRBJ1-3; 7 bases are shared with TRBD1. Germline CDR1 reads LNHDA; CDR2 reads SQIVND (reference sequence). CDR3 length: 16 residues. V dropped 3 bases and J dropped 2; count of bases not matched to a gene: 7.

V gene TRBV2 combines with J gene TRBJ2-7, with D possibly TRBD1 on 5 matching bases. The CDR3 is 11 residues long. CDR1 SNHLY and CDR2 FYNNEI come from the germline V gene. Trimming stripped 11 bases from V and 3 bases from J, with 11 bases between. CDR3 DNA sequence: TGTGCCGGAACTGACAGCTACGAGCAGTACTTC. Translated, it gives CAGTDSYEQYF. Drawing the rest from reference TRBV2 and TRBJ2-7, the complete variable domain is EPEVTQTPSHQVTQMGQEVILRCVPISNHLYFYWYRQILGQKVEFLVSFYNNEISEKSEIFDDQFSVERPDGSNFTLKIRSTKLEDSAMYFCAGTDSYEQYFGPGTRLTVT.

The chain uses TRBV5-4 and TRBJ2-2; possibly TRBD2 for D (5 bases). The CDR3 extends over 14 amino acids. Trimming shortened V by 2 bases and J by 2 bases, and 7 bases separated the two germline ends. CDR1 SGHNT and CDR2 YYREEE come from the germline V gene (reference sequence). CDR3 in amino acids: CASSLSGNTGELFF. DNA for the CDR3: TGTGCCAGCAGCTTAAGCGGAAACACCGGGGAGCTGTTTTTT.

The chain has TRBV28 and TRBJ1-4; TRBD1 matches 8 bases. With 6 bases clipped from V and 7 bases from J, the junction kept 10 bases outside the gene matches. The germline gives CDR1 MDHEN, CDR2 SYDVKM. The CDR3 consists of 15 residues. The chain's CDR3 is CASSLRTGTIEKLFF. CDR3 sequence (DNA): TGTGCCAGCAGCCTCCGGACAGGGACGATTGAAAAACTGTTTTTT.

The chain joins TRBV2 to TRBJ1-5; TRBD1 is a possible D gene (5 bases). From germline, CDR1 is SNHLY and CDR2 FYNNEI. The CDR3 is made up of 15 amino acids. V lost 2 bases to trimming and J lost 2 bases, with 10 bases between them. CDR3 in DNA: TGTGCCAGCAGTGAATGGGGGGTACGCAATCAGCCCCAGCATTTT. This sequence encodes CASSEWGVRNQPQHF. Together with reference TRBV2 and TRBJ1-5, the CDR3 gives the full variable domain: EPEVTQTPSHQVTQMGQEVILRCVPISNHLYFYWYRQILGQKVEFLVSFYNNEISEKSEIFDDQFSVERPDGSNFTLKIRSTKLEDSAMYFCASSEWGVRNQPQHFGDGTRLSIL.

V usage is TRBV27 and J usage is TRBJ2-5; D possibly corresponds to TRBD1 (6 bases). The ends were cut back, 5 bases at V and 2 bases at J, with 12 bases in the middle. This CDR3 has 14 residues. In germline, CDR1 is MNHEY, CDR2 SMNVEV (reference sequence). The CDR3 region has the DNA TGTGCCAGCAGTCGGGACACCATGCAAGAGACCCAGTACTTC. Its translation: CASSRDTMQETQYF.

This clone has ten or more counts. The chain has TRBV2 and TRBJ1-1; D is perhaps TRBD1 (6 bases). Trimming left V 6 bases short and J 2 bases short, with 10 bases between. This CDR3 comprises 13 residues. CDR1 is SNHLY and CDR2 is FYNNEI in the germline V gene. This CDR3 reads CASSQGPNTEAFF. CDR3 coding DNA: TGTGCCAGCAGCCAGGGGCCTAACACTGAAGCTTTCTTT.

This chain links TRBV5-1 with TRBJ1-2; 9 nucleotides agree with TRBD1. Germline loops: CDR1 SGHRS, CDR2 YFSETQ. The V and J ends lost 4 bases and 9 bases, in that order; junction bases with no gene match: 7. The CDR3 totals 13 residues. The CDR3 DNA follows: TGCGCCAGCAGCCTGGACAGGGGTATGAGCTACACCTTC. Translated: CASSLDRGMSYTF. Full variable domain (missing parts from reference TRBV5-1 and TRBJ1-2): KAGVTQTPRYLIKTRGQQVTLSCSPISGHRSVSWYQQTPGQGLQFLFEYFSETQRNKGNFPGRFSGRQFSNSRSEMNVSTLELGDSALYLCASSLDRGMSYTFGSGTRLTVV.

The V and J genes are TRBV9 and TRBJ2-5, with D perhaps TRBD2 (6 bases). This CDR3 comprises 16 residues. Germline V gene sequence: CDR1 SGDLS, CDR2 YYNGEE. V lost 0 bases to trimming and J lost 6 bases, with 18 bases between them. The chain's CDR3 is CASSVASGTSIQTQYF. The CDR3, as DNA: TGTGCCAGCAGCGTAGCTAGTGGAACTAGCATCCAGACCCAGTACTTC.

The V and J genes are TRBV7-2 and TRBJ2-7; TRBD1 matches at 9 bases. This CDR3 contains 14 residues. CDR1 is SGHTA and CDR2 is FQGNSA in the germline V gene. The V and J ends lost 6 bases and 6 bases, in that order; junction bases with no gene match: 9. CDR3 protein: CASSPGTGFPEQYF. As DNA, the CDR3 is TGTGCCAGCAGTCCCGGGACAGGGTTCCCCGAGCAGTACTTC.